This is a list of T cell receptor beta chains from one sample in a study of T cells expressing NK-cell markers. TCRdb reanalyzed the 5' RACE reads and collapses them to one entry per CDR3 protein, without DNA. Its clone listing holds approximately 170,000 distinct CDR3 sequences. The sequencing sample was made of blood T cells: a sorted CD56 or NKG2C T cell subset, CD4+ or CD8+ T cells, or bulk PBMC T cells (not recorded which). The receptors come from a man aged 18-70 years in good health. Each CDR3 is given with its conserved first and last residue.

J gene,V gene,CDR3 protein
TRBJ1-1,TRBV25-1,CASSGGRRAFF
TRBJ2-1,TRBV12-3/TRBV12-4,CASSPQIPSGGAHEQFF
TRBJ1-5,TRBV6-1,CASVFPQGARQPQHF
TRBJ2-2,TRBV27,CASSSRDSNTGELFF
TRBJ1-2,TRBV20-1,CSAPSGAGLANYGYTF
TRBJ2-3,TRBV28,CASRTGPSTDTQYF
TRBJ2-5,TRBV13,CASSSLRGGAETQYF
TRBJ1-2,TRBV25-1,CAGLEGSSYGYTF
TRBJ2-5,TRBV11-2,CASSMLAGGWIETQYF
TRBJ2-1,TRBV12-3/TRBV12-4,CASSRSANGIDEQFF
TRBJ2-1,TRBV6-1,CASSGTGGLENEQFF
TRBJ1-1,TRBV6-6,CASSYSVSAEAFF
TRBJ2-1,TRBV12-3/TRBV12-4,CASSHRTGTSGDSYNEQFF
TRBJ1-1,TRBV2,CASSEEGEVNTEAFF
TRBJ2-5,TRBV20-1,CSARVGGGRETQYF
TRBJ2-2,TRBV11-2,CAGGTIANTGELFF
TRBJ1-1,TRBV12-3/TRBV12-4,CASTPYYMNTEAFF
TRBJ2-3,TRBV9,CASSQRRGQVKTDTQYF
TRBJ1-2,TRBV12-3/TRBV12-4,CASSFVGFNYGYTF
TRBJ2-2,TRBV29-1,CSILAGANTGELFF
TRBJ1-5,TRBV24-1,CANGREDGQPQHF
TRBJ2-3,TRBV15,CATSRTLAGATDTQYF
TRBJ2-1,TRBV20-1,CSAPLGQNYNEQFF
TRBJ1-5,TRBV28,CASSPGQSIQPQHF
TRBJ1-5,TRBV27,CASSTGAGNQPQHF
TRBJ1-1,TRBV6-4,CASSREMWDTEAFF
TRBJ2-5,TRBV5-1,CASSLEAPQETQYF
TRBJ2-5,TRBV27,CASSLSGSETQYF
TRBJ1-2,TRBV28,CASNTDRDWGGYTF
TRBJ1-4,TRBV2,CASSHRGSEKLFF
TRBJ1-2,TRBV3-1,CASSQVKDRRYYGYTF
TRBJ1-6,TRBV6-4,CASSDSSASPLHF
TRBJ2-7,TRBV2,CASSEGRTSGLTYEQYF
TRBJ2-5,TRBV7-3,CASSLLAGGLSETQYF
TRBJ1-2,TRBV9,CASSVHSGQGSGGYTF
TRBJ2-7,TRBV15,CATSRGQGAGEQYF
TRBJ2-7,TRBV2,CASTLTGGWGEQYF
TRBJ1-4,TRBV7-2,CASSLSSGTGDEKLFF
TRBJ2-7,TRBV5-6,CASSAYFGHKSYEQYF
TRBJ2-1,TRBV6-5,CASSYSFLEASNEQFF
TRBJ2-7,TRBV10-3,CAISDGQGLYEQYF
TRBJ2-5,TRBV6-1,CASSGVGSLQETQYF
TRBJ2-3,TRBV6-4,CASSDSAGGRDTQYF